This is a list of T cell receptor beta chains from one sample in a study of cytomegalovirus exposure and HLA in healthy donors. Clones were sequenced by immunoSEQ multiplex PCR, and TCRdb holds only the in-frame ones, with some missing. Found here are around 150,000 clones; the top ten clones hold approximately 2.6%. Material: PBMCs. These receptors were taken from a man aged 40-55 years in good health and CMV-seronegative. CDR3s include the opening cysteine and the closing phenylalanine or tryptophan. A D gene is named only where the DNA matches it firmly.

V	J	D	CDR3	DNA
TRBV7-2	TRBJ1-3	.	CASSPQGGGNTIYF	TGTGCCAGCAGCCCACAGGGTGGTGGAAACACCATATATTTT
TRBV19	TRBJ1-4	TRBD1	CASSLKGQGVGTNEKLFF	TGTGCCAGTAGCTTAAAGGGACAGGGCGTCGGGACTAATGAAAAACTGTTTTTT
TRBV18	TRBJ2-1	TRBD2	CASSQLADYNEQFF	TGTGCCAGCTCACAACTAGCGGACTACAATGAGCAGTTCTTC
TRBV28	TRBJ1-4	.	CASSSPGYEKLFF	TGTGCCAGCAGTTCCCCGGGATACGAAAAACTGTTTTTT
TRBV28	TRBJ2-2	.	CASSSRGYITGELFF	TGTGCCAGCAGTAGCCGGGGGTATATCACCGGGGAGCTGTTTTTT
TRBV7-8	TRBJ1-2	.	CASSRRQDLNYGYTF	TGTGCCAGCAGCAGGCGACAGGACCTTAACTATGGCTACACCTTC
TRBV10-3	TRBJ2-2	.	CAINHGGWNTGELFF	TGTGCCATCAACCACGGGGGATGGAACACCGGGGAGCTGTTTTTT
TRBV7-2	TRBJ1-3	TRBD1	CASSSQSTGRGNTIYF	TGTGCCAGCAGCTCACAATCGACAGGGAGAGGAAACACCATATATTTT
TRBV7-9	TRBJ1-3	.	CASSALTGNTIYF	TGTGCCAGCAGCGCCCTAACCGGAAACACCATATATTTT
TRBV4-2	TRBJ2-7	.	CASSPATNYEQYF	TGTGCCAGCAGCCCAGCGACTAACTACGAGCAGTACTTC
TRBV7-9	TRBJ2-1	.	CASSLTVREQFF	TGTGCCAGCAGCTTAACTGTAAGAGAGCAGTTCTTC
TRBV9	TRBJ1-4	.	CASSVSRDEKLFF	TGTGCCAGCAGCGTAAGTCGGGATGAAAAACTGTTTTTT
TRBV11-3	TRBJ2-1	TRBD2	CASSSTRTSGGPDYNEQFF	TGTGCCAGCAGCTCAACGCGGACTAGCGGGGGGCCGGACTACAATGAGCAGTTCTTC
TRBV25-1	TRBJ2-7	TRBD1	CASSDWAGGVSYEQYF	TGTGCCAGCAGTGACTGGGCAGGGGGAGTTTCCTACGAGCAGTACTTC
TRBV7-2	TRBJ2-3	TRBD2	CASSLGTSVSTDTQYF	TGTGCCAGCAGCTTAGGGACTAGCGTAAGCACAGATACGCAGTATTTT
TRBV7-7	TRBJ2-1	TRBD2	CASSHGLAVYNEQFF	TGTGCCAGCAGCCACGGACTAGCGGTTTACAATGAGCAGTTCTTC
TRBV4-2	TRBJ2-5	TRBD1	CASSQGTGGETQYF	TGTGCCAGCAGCCAGGGGACAGGGGGAGAGACCCAGTACTTC
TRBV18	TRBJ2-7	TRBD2	CASSPAPVAGGYEQYF	TGTGCCAGCTCACCTGCCCCAGTTGCGGGGGGCTACGAGCAGTACTTC
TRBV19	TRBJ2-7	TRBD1	CASSTSGTGDSYEQYF	TGTGCCAGTAGTACCTCCGGGACAGGGGATTCCTACGAGCAGTACTTC
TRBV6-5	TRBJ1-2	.	CASSYEGVGYTF	TGTGCCAGCAGTTACGAGGGGGTTGGCTACACCTTC
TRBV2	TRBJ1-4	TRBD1	CASRNRGGNEKLFF	TGTGCCAGCAGAAACAGGGGCGGTAATGAAAAACTGTTTTTT
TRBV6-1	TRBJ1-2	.	CASSGSPSYGYTF	TGTGCCTCTTCAGGGTCTCCAAGCTATGGCTACACCTTC
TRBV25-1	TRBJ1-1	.	CASSEEGPEAFF	TGTGCCAGCAGTGAGGAGGGGCCTGAAGCTTTCTTT
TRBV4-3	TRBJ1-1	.	CASSQVVRLNTEAFF	TGCGCCAGCAGCCAAGTCGTCAGGTTGAACACTGAAGCTTTCTTT
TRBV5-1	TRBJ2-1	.	CASSSTTGNEQFF	TGCGCCAGCAGCTCCACTACGGGCAATGAGCAGTTCTTC
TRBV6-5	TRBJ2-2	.	CASSSRGAIGELFF	TGTGCCAGCAGTTCCCGGGGGGCCATCGGGGAGCTGTTTTTT
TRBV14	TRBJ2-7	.	CASSYQGLNEQYF	TGTGCCAGCAGCTACCAGGGGCTCAACGAGCAGTACTTC
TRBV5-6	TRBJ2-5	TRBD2	CASSFGTSGGPETQYF	TGTGCCAGCAGCTTCGGGACTAGCGGGGGCCCAGAGACCCAGTACTTC
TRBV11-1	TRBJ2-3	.	CASSARGQSDTQYF	TGTGCCAGCAGCGCAAGAGGACAGTCAGATACGCAGTATTTT
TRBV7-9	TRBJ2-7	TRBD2	CASSGVGGWYEQYF	TGTGCCAGCAGCGGCGTCGGGGGGTGGTACGAGCAGTACTTC
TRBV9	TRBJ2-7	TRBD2	CASSASGGSMGEQYF	TGTGCCAGCAGCGCCTCGGGGGGGTCGATGGGAGAGCAGTACTTC
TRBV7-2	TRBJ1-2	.	CASSLSFNYGYTF	TGTGCCAGCAGCTTATCATTCAACTATGGCTACACCTTC
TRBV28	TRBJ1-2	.	CASGRGRIIGYTF	TGTGCCAGCGGGAGAGGAAGGATTATCGGCTACACCTTC
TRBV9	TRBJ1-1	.	CASSQQLLNTEAFF	TGTGCCAGCAGCCAACAGTTATTGAACACTGAAGCTTTCTTT
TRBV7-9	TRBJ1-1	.	CASSPRGGRNTEAFF	TGTGCCAGCAGCCCCCGGGGAGGGAGGAACACTGAAGCTTTCTTT
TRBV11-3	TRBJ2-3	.	CASSLGGRGYPTDTQYF	TGTGCCAGCAGCTTAGGAGGGAGAGGGTATCCCACAGATACGCAGTATTTT
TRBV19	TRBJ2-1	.	CASSLGGELNEQFF	TGTGCCAGTAGCCTTGGGGGCGAACTCAATGAGCAGTTCTTC
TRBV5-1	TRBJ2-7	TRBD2	CASSLTSGGPIEQYF	TGCGCCAGCAGCTTAACTAGCGGGGGGCCCATCGAGCAGTACTTC
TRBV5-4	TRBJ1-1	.	CASSLHSQTEAFF	TGTGCCAGCAGCTTGCACAGTCAGACTGAAGCTTTCTTT
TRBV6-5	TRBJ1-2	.	CASTRHWGDYGYTF	TGTGCCAGCACCCGTCACTGGGGGGACTATGGCTACACCTTC
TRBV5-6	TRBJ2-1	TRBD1	CASSFWTGSYNEQFF	TGTGCCAGCAGCTTTTGGACAGGGTCCTACAATGAGCAGTTCTTC
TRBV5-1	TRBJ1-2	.	CASSPGGGYTF	TGCGCCAGCAGCCCCGGAGGGGGCTACACCTTC
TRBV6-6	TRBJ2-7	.	CASARQGSGEQYF	TGTGCCAGCGCCCGTCAGGGGTCGGGCGAGCAGTACTTC
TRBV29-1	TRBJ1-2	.	CSATGSGYGYTF	TGCAGCGCTACAGGGAGTGGCTATGGCTACACCTTC
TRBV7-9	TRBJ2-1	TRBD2	CASSLLAGAPGNEQFF	TGTGCCAGCAGCTTACTAGCGGGGGCCCCAGGCAATGAGCAGTTCTTC
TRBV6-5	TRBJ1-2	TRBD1	CASSPPGQGNYGYTF	TGTGCCAGCAGTCCACCGGGACAGGGAAACTATGGCTACACCTTC
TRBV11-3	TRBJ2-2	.	CASSLYTGELFF	TGTGCCAGCAGCCTATACACCGGGGAGCTGTTTTTT
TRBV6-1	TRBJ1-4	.	CASSEAGYNEKLFF	TGTGCCAGCAGCGAGGCGGGGTATAATGAAAAACTGTTTTTT